This TCR beta chain was documented in a study of cytomegalovirus exposure and HLA in healthy donors (dated by TCRdb to the late 2010s). About the investigation overall: In an earlier analysis of 587 of the donors, 276 Gb of sequence data and 117 million unique TCR beta sequences from about 190 million T cells were reported. The later analysis used no new phenotypic data to find candidate immune exposures, relying instead on TCR beta sequences and their occurrence across donors. An earlier analysis of fewer than 750 of the donors used high-throughput TCR beta sequencing to judge whether each TCR beta V gene segment behaved as functional or pseudogenic. In addition to the first cohort of around 670 subjects, a separate validation cohort of about 120 different subjects was used. To predict cytomegalovirus infection status, the study combined high-throughput TCR immunosequencing, statistical association of individual TCRs with disease status, and machine learning. In a later analysis, previously published TCR beta repertoires from 666 donors were re-analyzed and high-resolution HLA genotyping was added so that TCR occurrence patterns could be studied. Among the roughly 400 genotyped donors, around 81% belonged to the genetic ancestry cluster associated with self-reported Caucasian donors. An early release that covered some 640 HLA-typed donors contained around 330 gigabases of sequencing data and 75 million to 100 million unique TCR sequences. HLA typing included class I and class II loci at four-digit resolution. Typing coverage differed by locus: A, B, C, DRB1 and DQB1 were typed in roughly 620-640 donors, DQA1 in 522, DPA1 in around 610, and DPB1 in approximately 450. Four or five DR-DQ haplotypes were handled as single units for association and clustering because linkage in the cohort was strong. The study was designed to test whether signatures of past pathogen exposure could be identified by cataloging public T cell receptors. Donor age, sex, ethnicity and CMV serostatus were compiled alongside the repertoire data. All discovery cohort repertoires had been generated using a single sequencing platform. The study used immunosequencing to profile the T cell repertoires of several hundred subjects and linked those repertoires to cytomegalovirus serostatus. Among 300 to 500 genotyped donors of the cohort, an average of about 240,000 unique TCR beta nucleotide sequences was sequenced per donor, of which about 19% were non-productive. A later genetic analysis took genome-wide SNP genotypes for about 55% of the 666 donors and used that subset as a discovery cohort.

The cohort consisted of approximately 670 healthy bone marrow donors. At the time of sampling, every cohort member was nominally healthy, though immune exposures that went unrecorded were likely present. The donor was CMV seronegative and was included in the group of several hundred seronegative cohort members. Every donor gave a peripheral blood sample, and the peripheral blood mononuclear cells from that sample were used for TCR beta sequencing. The Qiagen DNeasy Blood Extraction Kit was used to extract genomic DNA from the blood cell samples. What the research found in general, with its limitations: The authors suggested that the approach could potentially be generalized to other disease states and immunological phenotypes. The study gave a list of 150 to 200 TCR beta chains associated with cytomegalovirus. Most TCR sequences were observed very rarely across donors, whereas some public TCRs were present in many individuals. Linkage disequilibrium might explain the correlated functional status among segregating V segments, but an unknown experimental factor could not be ruled out. According to a later analysis, parvovirus B19, influenza, CMV and Epstein-Barr virus appeared linked to several top co-occurrence clusters. A cluster of highly shared sequence variants was judged likely to represent a technical artifact of the sequencing pipeline. In an earlier analysis of approximately 590 of the donors, most TCR beta V segments were observed in productive rearrangements about 90% or about 30% of the time, broadly matching IMGT annotations. Some IMGT-functional V segments, including TRBV6-2 and TRBV6-3, could not be distinguished by the 87-base-pair reads and were therefore excluded. Because counts were too low, roughly 16 rarely observed V segments, including chromosome 9 orphons, were left out of the earlier analysis of roughly 600 of the donors. Specific HLA alleles were associated with roughly 17,000 TCR beta sequences at a false discovery rate of 0.05 in a later analysis. Because HLA typing was unavailable for some donors at each locus, only the typed subset was used in association tests. In a later analysis, HLA-associated TCR beta chains showed more clonal expansion and lower generation probabilities than non-associated chains that were equally common. Presence/absence analyses assumed roughly uniform sequencing depth across donors, an assumption that may not hold. Three of the identified cytomegalovirus-associated TCR beta chains were confirmed in vitro to be specific for cytomegalovirus antigens. A further reported finding was that TCR beta sequences accurately predicted the HLA-A and HLA-B alleles for most subjects in the first cohort. Immune exposure information for the cohort was limited to CMV serostatus. The cohort was sequenced for TCR beta chains only, and without alpha or paired-chain data the features that could be detected were limited. Assigning TCR associations to individual alleles was difficult when HLA alleles, especially DR and DQ, strongly co-occurred. A later analysis found that most CMV-associated TCR beta chains appeared HLA-restricted, with HLA associations seemingly driven largely by CMV exposure. In a later analysis, TCR association rates were found to vary across HLA loci, with the most associated TCRs seen for DRB1 alleles and the fewest for HLA-C alleles. A later genetic analysis reported fewer N-insertions in productive TCRs among donors in an Asian-associated ancestry cluster than the roughly 690-donor mean. The classifier was reported to diagnose cytomegalovirus status with high specificity and sensitivity in both the original cohort and the validation cohort. V-gene and J-gene trimming of TCR beta chains was associated with a missense DCLRE1C variant in a later genetic analysis, and the association was replicated in an independent cohort.

About this clone itself: Its antigen remains unidentified. At one end, the junction sequence differs from germline, possibly due to a read error.

CDR1 and CDR2, per the germline V gene (reference sequence), are SEHNR and FQNEAQ. Its CDR3 holds 14 amino acids, cysteine through phenylalanine. The DNA shown is the 42-base CDR3, in frame from base 1. Receptor libraries were prepared by the immunoSEQ multiplex PCR assay. The multiplex PCR relied on a mix of 60 forward primers for TCR Vbeta segments and 13 reverse primers for TCR Jbeta segments. A multiplex PCR assay on genomic DNA amplified the CDR3 region of rearranged TCR beta genes. The amplified TCR beta libraries were sequenced on the Illumina HiSeq System as 87-base-pair reads. On the study's bioinformatics: In a later analysis, tens of millions of unique TCR beta chains were counted across the roughly 670 repertoires, and roughly 10 million of these chains were shared by at least two donors. Raw reads were error-corrected and collapsed into unique sequences with a nearest-neighbor algorithm that merged closely related sequences to remove PCR and sequencing errors. V, D and J gene segments were assigned by aligning CDR3 sequences to IMGT reference sequences. For a sequence to be retained, at least a six-nucleotide match to both a V gene segment and a J gene segment was required. A rearrangement counted as productive if the CDR3 had no stop codons and remained in frame with V and J, and every other rearrangement counted as non-productive. CDR3 was defined according to IMGT convention as the region running from the second conserved V-encoded cysteine to the conserved J-encoded phenylalanine. In an earlier analysis of 587 of the donors, sequences lacking an unambiguous match to a single V gene segment were excluded. In an earlier analysis of 450 to 700 of the donors, V segments were called functional above 56.7% productive rearrangements and were called segregating when the between-donor standard deviation exceeded 5%. A statistical classification framework was built for diagnosing cytomegalovirus status from the catalog of TCR beta chain sequences. V and J gene assignment, in a later analysis, came from comparing TCR nucleotide sequences with IMGT/GENE-DB human TR gene sequences. The TCRdist pipeline was used in a later analysis to assign CDR3 sequences and most-parsimonious VDJ recombination scenarios. In a later analysis, each TCR beta chain was defined by its CDR3 amino acid sequence together with its V-gene family, and reads without a unique V-gene family were excluded. A later analysis removed 592 highly shared, low-generation-probability nucleotide sequences to deal with suspected cross-contamination and a sequencing artifact. A later analysis calculated a clonal expansion index for each public chain from normalized within-repertoire ranks of inferred template counts. In a later analysis, generation probabilities were computed with a VDJ recombination model fitted to out-of-frame rearrangements, and the resulting probabilities were checked against IGoR. Hypergeometric tests were used in a later analysis to score TCR-TCR, TCR-HLA and TCR-CMV co-occurrence, with a repertoire-size bias correction applied to the TCR pairs. False discovery rates were estimated in a later analysis by permuting HLA or CMV assignments 20 times. In a later analysis, co-occurring TCRs were grouped using DBSCAN, with TCRdist sequence similarity added in when clustering inside HLA-allele-positive subsets. Repertoires with fewer than 30,000 or more than 120,000 public chains, plus five repertoires with anomalous nucleotide sharing, were excluded from co-occurrence clustering. TCRdb retrieved this table from immuneACCESS and kept in-frame rearrangements only. Not all clones are present; in checked studies, unresolved V genes account for under half, and no reason is known for the remainder. The DNA was the basis for D and trimming; V, J and clone size are from that table. A total of about 210,000 clones appear in this sample, 65% to 85% of them only once. The top ten constitute roughly 3.1% of the sample.

The sequence links TRBV7-9 to TRBJ1-1; TRBD1 is possibly the D segment (6 matching bases). What was sequenced was PBMCs. The clonotype originates from a man in his thirties or forties in good health and CMV-seronegative. The DNA is TGTTCCAGCAGCCCGGGACAACTGAACACTGAAGCTTTCTTT. The translation is CSSSPGQLNTEAFF.